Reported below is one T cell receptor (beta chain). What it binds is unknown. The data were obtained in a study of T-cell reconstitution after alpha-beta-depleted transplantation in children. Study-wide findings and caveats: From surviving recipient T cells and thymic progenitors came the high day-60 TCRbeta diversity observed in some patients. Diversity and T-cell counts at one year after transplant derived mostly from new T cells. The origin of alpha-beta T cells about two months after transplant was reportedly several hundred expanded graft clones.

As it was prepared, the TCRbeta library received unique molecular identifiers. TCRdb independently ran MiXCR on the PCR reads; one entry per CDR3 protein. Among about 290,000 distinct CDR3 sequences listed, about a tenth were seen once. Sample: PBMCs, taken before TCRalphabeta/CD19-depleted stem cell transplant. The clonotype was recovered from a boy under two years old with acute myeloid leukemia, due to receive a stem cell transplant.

The CDR3 loop reads CASSGSGRASYEQYF. In nucleotides, the CDR3 is TGTGCCAGCAGCGGGTCGGGACGGGCCTCCTACGAGCAGTACTTC. The chain has TRBV5-4 and TRBJ2-7; D is tentatively TRBD1 or TRBD2 (5 bases each). Germline lookup yields CDR1 SGHNT and CDR2 YYREEE (reference sequence). With 4 bases removed from V and 0 bases from J, the gap between germline ends came to 14 bases. This CDR3 is 15 amino acids long.